This T cell receptor (beta chain) is from a study of shared clonotypes between healthy human individuals. Comments on this clone: Its antigen is still unknown.

Study outcomes and limitations: Non-shared clonotypes showed lower generation probabilities than clonotypes common to all four donors. Few donors limited the genetic and exposure-history diversity represented.

Genomic DNA of every subset was divided equally among multiple immunoSEQ plates. The DNA input per sorted-subset replicate PCR was roughly 0.2 ug, corresponding to some 30,000 T cell genomes. Using immunoSEQ multiplex PCR, the repertoire was profiled, and TCRdb retains in-frame clones only, with some absent. The table lists under 200,000 clones, just under 95% of them singletons. The sequenced sample was naive CD4+ T cells sorted from blood. Noted subset: CD45RA+ positively selected. The sequence derives from a woman in her twenties or thirties in good health.

Here the CDR3 DNA reads TGTGCCAGCTCACGGGGGGGCACTGAAGCTTTCTTT. As protein: CASSRGGTEAFF. The gene calls are TRBV18 and TRBJ1-1, with D possibly matching TRBD1 (5 bases). Germline CDR1 KGHSH, CDR2 LQKENI. V gave up 4 bases and J gave up 4 bases, with 7 bases separating them. The CDR3 totals 12 residues.